The clone carrying this T cell receptor (beta chain) was seen a few times. As yet, its antigen is unknown. Alongside a J-beta primer mix, a sample-barcoded 5' primer served in a second PCR lasting roughly 7 to 12 cycles. TCRdb fed the 5' RACE reads into MiXCR, producing one record per CDR3 protein. This sample carries 950,000 to 1,200,000 distinct CDR3 sequences, roughly two fifths of them seen once, and the ten largest clones take roughly 14%. The data were taken from a study of blood T cells in healthy people across ages. V lost 2 bases to trimming and J lost 6 bases, with 14 bases between them. The CDR3 has 14 amino acids. Study-level findings and limits: More naive CD4+ cells and higher diversity marked long-lived donors relative to aged donors. From one million sequenced T cells, diversity estimates were lower bounds.

This clonotype originated in a man younger than 35 in good health. This chain joins TRBV12-3 or TRBV12-4 and TRBJ2-7; D perhaps matches TRBD1 (6 bases). The sequenced sample was blood. The CDR3: CASSLRTAGGEQYF. CDR3 DNA sequence: TGTGCCAGCAGTTTAAGGACAGCCGGAGGCGAGCAGTACTTC.